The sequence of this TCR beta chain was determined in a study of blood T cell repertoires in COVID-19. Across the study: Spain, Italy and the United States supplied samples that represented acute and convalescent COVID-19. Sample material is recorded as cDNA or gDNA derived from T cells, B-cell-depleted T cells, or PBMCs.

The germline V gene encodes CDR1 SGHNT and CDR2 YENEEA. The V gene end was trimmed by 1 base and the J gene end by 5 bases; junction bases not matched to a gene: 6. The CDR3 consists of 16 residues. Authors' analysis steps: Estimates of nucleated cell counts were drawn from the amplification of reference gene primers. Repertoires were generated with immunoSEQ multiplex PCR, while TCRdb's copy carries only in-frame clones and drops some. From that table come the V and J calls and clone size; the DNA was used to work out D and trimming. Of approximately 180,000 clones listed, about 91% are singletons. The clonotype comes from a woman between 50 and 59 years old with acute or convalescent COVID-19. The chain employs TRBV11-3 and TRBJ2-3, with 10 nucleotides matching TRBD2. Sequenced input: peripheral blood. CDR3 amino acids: CASSLVSGGPLDTQYF. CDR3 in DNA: TGTGCCAGCAGCTTAGTTAGCGGGGGGCCCCTAGATACGCAGTATTTT.